The entry that follows covers one T cell receptor (beta chain) sequence. Its antigen is still unknown. This record comes from a study of T cells in tuberculosis. Findings and caveats of the study: GEM motif frequencies gave over 60% accuracy; the GMM repertoire gave roughly 90%. GMM-specific TCRs were nearer to active tuberculosis alpha repertoires, suggesting expansion.

The CDR3 has 15 amino acids. V shed 2 bases, J shed 1 base, and the junction held 5 bases outside the gene matches. Germline CDR1 is SGHDT and CDR2 is YYEEEE. This table comes from immunoSEQ multiplex PCR, and its TCRdb copy is limited to in-frame clones, with some not included. The table shows some 41,000 clones, with 90% to 95% occurring only once. This TCR was recovered from a donor between 10 and 35 years old with latent tuberculosis or without tuberculosis infection. Some clones in this sample may be carry-over from other donors' samples. The sample taken for sequencing was PBMCs. This chain connects TRBV5-6 to TRBJ1-1, with TRBD1 identical over 7 bases. The CDR3 protein is CASSFLDRRNTEAFF. CDR3 bases: TGTGCCAGCAGCTTTCTGGACAGGAGGAACACTGAAGCTTTCTTT. Together with reference TRBV5-6 and TRBJ1-1, the CDR3 gives the full variable domain: DAGVTQSPTHLIKTRGQQVTLRCSPKSGHDTVSWYQQALGQGPQFIFQYYEEEERQRGNFPDRFSGHQFPNYSSELNVNALLLGDSALYLCASSFLDRRNTEAFFGQGTRLTVV.